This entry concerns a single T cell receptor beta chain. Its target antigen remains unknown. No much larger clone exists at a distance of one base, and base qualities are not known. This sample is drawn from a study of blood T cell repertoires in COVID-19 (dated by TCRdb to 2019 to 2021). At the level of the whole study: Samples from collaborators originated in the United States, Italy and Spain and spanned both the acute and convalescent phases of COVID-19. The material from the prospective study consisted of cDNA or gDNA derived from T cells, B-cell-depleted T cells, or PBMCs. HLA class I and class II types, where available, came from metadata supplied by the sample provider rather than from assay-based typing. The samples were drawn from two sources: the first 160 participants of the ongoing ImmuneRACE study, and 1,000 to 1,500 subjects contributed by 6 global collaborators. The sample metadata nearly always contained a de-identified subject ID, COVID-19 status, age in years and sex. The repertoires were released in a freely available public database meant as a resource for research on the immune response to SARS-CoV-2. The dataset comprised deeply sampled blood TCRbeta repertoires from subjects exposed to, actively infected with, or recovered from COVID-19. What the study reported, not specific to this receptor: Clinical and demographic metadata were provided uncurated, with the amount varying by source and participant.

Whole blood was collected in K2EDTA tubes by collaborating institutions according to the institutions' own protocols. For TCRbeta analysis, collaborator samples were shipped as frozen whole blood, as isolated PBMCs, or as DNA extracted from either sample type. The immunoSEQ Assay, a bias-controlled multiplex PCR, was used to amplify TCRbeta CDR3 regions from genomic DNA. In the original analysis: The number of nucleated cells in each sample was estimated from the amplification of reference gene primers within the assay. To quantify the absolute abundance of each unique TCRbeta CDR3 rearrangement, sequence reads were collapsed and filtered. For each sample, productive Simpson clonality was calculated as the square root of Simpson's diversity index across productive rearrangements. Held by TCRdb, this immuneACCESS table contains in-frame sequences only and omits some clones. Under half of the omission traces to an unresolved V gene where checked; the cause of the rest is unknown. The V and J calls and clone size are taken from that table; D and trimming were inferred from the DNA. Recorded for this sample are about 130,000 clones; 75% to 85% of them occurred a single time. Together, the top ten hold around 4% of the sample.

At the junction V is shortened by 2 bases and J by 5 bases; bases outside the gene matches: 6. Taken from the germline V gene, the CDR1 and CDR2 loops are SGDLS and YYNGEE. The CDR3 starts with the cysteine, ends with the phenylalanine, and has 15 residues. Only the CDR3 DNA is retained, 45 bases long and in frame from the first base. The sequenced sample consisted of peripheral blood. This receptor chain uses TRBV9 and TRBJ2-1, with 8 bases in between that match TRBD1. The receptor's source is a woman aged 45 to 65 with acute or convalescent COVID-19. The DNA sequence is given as TGTGCCAGCAGCGTGAGGGACAGGAATAACAATGAGCAGTTCTTC. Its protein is CASSVRDRNNNEQFF. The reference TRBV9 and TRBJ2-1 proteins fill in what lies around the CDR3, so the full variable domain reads DSGVTQTPKHLITATGQRVTLRCSPRSGDLSVYWYQQSLDQGLQFLIQYYNGEERAKGNILERFSAQQFPDLHSELNLSSLELGDSALYFCASSVRDRNNNEQFFGPGTRLTVL.